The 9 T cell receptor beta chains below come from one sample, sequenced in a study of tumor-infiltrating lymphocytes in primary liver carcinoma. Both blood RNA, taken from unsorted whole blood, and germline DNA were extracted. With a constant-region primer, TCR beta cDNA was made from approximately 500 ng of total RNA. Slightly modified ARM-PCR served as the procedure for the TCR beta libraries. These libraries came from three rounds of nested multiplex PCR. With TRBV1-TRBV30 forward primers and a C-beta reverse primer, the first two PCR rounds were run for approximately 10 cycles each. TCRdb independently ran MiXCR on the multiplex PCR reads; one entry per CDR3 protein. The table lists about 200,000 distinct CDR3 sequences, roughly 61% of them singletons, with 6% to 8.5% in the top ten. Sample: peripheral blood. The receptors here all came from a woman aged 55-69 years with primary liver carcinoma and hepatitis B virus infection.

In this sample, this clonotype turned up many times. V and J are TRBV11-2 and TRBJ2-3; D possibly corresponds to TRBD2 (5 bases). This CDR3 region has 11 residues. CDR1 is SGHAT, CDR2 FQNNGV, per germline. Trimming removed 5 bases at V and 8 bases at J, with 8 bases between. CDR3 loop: CASSAGVTQYF. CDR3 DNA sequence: TGTGCCAGCAGCGCCGGGGTTACGCAGTATTTT.

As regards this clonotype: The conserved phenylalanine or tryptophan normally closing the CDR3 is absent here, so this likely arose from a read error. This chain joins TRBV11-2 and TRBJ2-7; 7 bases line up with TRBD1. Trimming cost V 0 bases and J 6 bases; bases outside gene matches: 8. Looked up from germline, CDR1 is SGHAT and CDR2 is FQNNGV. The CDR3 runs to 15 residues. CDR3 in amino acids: CASSLDLQGDSEQYL. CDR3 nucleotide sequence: TGTGCCAGCAGCTTAGATTTGCAGGGGGATAGCGAGCAGTACTTA.

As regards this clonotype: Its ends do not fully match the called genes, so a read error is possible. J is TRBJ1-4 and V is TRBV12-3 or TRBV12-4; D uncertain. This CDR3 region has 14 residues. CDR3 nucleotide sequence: TGTACCAGCAGTCAAACACCTATGGGCGAAAAACTGTTTTTT. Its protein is CTSSQTPMGEKLFF.

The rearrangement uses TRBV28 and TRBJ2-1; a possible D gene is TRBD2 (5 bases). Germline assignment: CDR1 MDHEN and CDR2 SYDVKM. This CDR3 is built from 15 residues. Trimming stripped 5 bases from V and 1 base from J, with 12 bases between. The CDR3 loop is CASSLVGASYNEQFF. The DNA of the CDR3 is TGTGCCAGCAGTCTAGTGGGAGCATCCTACAATGAGCAGTTCTTC.

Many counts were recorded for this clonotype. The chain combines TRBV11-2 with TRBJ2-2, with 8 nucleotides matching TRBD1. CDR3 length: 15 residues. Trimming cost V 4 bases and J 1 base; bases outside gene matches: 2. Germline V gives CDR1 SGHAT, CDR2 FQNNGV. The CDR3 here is CASSSGTGNTGELFF. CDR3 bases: TGTGCCAGCAGCTCCGGGACAGGGAACACCGGGGAGCTGTTTTTT.

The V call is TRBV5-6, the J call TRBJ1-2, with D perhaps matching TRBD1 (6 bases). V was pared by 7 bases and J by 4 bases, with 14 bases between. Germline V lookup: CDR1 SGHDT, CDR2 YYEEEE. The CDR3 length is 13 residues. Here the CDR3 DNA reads TGTGCCAGCCTGAGAAGGGGGGGCTATGGCTACACCTTC. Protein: CASLRRGGYGYTF.

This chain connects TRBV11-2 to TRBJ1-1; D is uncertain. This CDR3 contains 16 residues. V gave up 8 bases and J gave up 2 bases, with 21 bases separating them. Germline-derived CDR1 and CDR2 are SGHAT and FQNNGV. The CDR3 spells CASGYEKTWTNTEAFF. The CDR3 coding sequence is TGTGCCAGCGGCTATGAAAAGACTTGGACCAACACTGAAGCTTTCTTT.

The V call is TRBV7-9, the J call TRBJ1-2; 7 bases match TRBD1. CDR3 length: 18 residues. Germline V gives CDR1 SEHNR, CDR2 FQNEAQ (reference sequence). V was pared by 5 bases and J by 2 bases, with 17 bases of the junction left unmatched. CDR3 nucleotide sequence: TGTGCCAGCAGCCCAAAAAAAACAGGGGCGGATTGGAACTATGGCTACACCTTC. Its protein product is CASSPKKTGADWNYGYTF.

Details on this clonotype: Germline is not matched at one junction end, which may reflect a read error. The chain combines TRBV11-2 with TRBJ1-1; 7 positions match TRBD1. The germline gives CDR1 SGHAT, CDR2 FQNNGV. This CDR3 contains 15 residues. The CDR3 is CASSLARSGGHEAFF. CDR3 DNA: TGTGCCAGCAGTTTAGCTAGGTCAGGGGGTCACGAAGCTTTCTTT.